A single sample is the source of the 27 T cell receptor beta chains below, sequenced in a study of blood T cell repertoires in COVID-19. Measured with immunoSEQ multiplex PCR; TCRdb has only the in-frame clones, and not every one. The sample contains 74,000 or so clones, 80% to 90% of which appear only once. Sequencing was carried out using peripheral blood. Every receptor here comes from a human donor in a cohort sampled during active COVID-19.

V and J are TRBV29-1 and TRBJ2-7, with a possible D match to TRBD1 (6 bases). CDR1 and CDR2 from the germline V gene are SQVTM and ANQGSEA. With 6 bases removed from V and 2 bases from J, the gap between germline ends came to 11 bases. The CDR3 sequence is 12 residues long. The CDR3 here is CSVGTPAYEQYF. CDR3 in DNA: TGCAGCGTCGGGACACCAGCCTACGAGCAGTACTTC.

The chain links TRBV3-1 (or the pseudogene TRBV3-2) to TRBJ1-1; D possibly corresponds to TRBD1 (6 bases). This CDR3 comprises 14 residues. V lost 0 bases and J 11 bases, leaving 16 bases between the germline ends. CDR1 is LGHDT, CDR2 YNNKEL, per germline (reference sequence). The CDR3 reads CASSQDRSRGRAFF. The CDR3 coding sequence is TGTGCCAGCAGCCAAGATAGGAGCAGGGGTCGGGCTTTCTTT.

In DNA, the CDR3 is TGTGCCAGCAAATTACTAGCGGGGTCGAACGAGCAGTACTTC. Amino acid sequence: CASKLLAGSNEQYF. The chain carries TRBV27 and TRBJ2-7, with 10 bases aligning to TRBD2. There are 14 residues in the CDR3. Germline CDR1 is MNHEY and CDR2 is SMNVEV (reference sequence). The V segment lost 7 bases and the J segment 5 bases; nucleotides outside the gene matches: 8.

The CDR3 reads CASSYDRDYEQYF. For the CDR3, the DNA is TGTGCCAGCAGTTACGACAGGGACTACGAGCAGTACTTC. The genes are TRBV6-5 and TRBJ2-7; 7 bases match TRBD1. Germline-derived CDR1 and CDR2 are MNHEY and SVGAGI. The CDR3 consists of 13 residues. The V segment lost 2 bases and the J segment 3 bases; nucleotides outside the gene matches: 1.

The chain uses TRBV28 and TRBJ1-1, with 7 bases identical to TRBD1. The CDR3 sequence is 17 residues long. V dropped 1 base and J dropped 0; count of bases not matched to a gene: 8. Per germline, CDR1 MDHEN and CDR2 SYDVKM. In nucleotides, the CDR3 is TGTGCCAGCAGTTTATTGGTGACAGGGAGTATGAACACTGAAGCTTTCTTT. Protein sequence: CASSLLVTGSMNTEAFF.

This CDR3 reads CASSQQGAGNQPQHF. The DNA for the CDR3 is TGTGCCAGCAGCCAACAGGGGGCGGGCAATCAGCCCCAGCATTTT. The genes are TRBV3-1 (or the pseudogene TRBV3-2) and TRBJ1-5; 8 bases are a match to TRBD1. The germline gives CDR1 LGHDT, CDR2 YNNKEL (reference sequence). Trimming at V came to 2 bases and at J to 2 bases, leaving 2 bases not matched to a gene. CDR3 length: 15 residues.

V is TRBV28 and J is TRBJ1-3; D is undetermined. Trimming took 6 bases from V and 0 from J, leaving 12 bases between them. Germline CDR1 reads MDHEN; CDR2 reads SYDVKM. This CDR3 contains 15 residues. DNA for the CDR3: TGTGCCAGCAGCGAAGCGGATTCCTCTGGAAACACCATATATTTT. Amino acids: CASSEADSSGNTIYF.

This chain uses TRBV5-1 with TRBJ2-1; possible D gene TRBD2, 6 bases. V lost 0 bases to trimming and J lost 5 bases, with 12 bases between them. CDR1 SGHRS and CDR2 YFSETQ come from the germline V gene. This CDR3 region has 15 residues. In DNA form, the CDR3 reads TGCGCCAGCAGCTTGGCCCCGGGGGTAAACAATGAGCAGTTCTTC. Translating it yields CASSLAPGVNNEQFF. Based on the CDR3 plus reference TRBV5-1 and TRBJ2-1, the full variable domain is KAGVTQTPRYLIKTRGQQVTLSCSPISGHRSVSWYQQTPGQGLQFLFEYFSETQRNKGNFPGRFSGRQFSNSRSEMNVSTLELGDSALYLCASSLAPGVNNEQFFGPGTRLTVL.

The CDR3 sequence is CASSSRTGGVVQPQHF. The CDR3 DNA sequence: TGTGCCAGCAGCAGCCGGACAGGGGGCGTCGTTCAGCCCCAGCATTTT. The V gene is TRBV7-2, the J gene TRBJ1-5; 11 bases line up with TRBD1. With 5 bases clipped from V and 6 bases from J, the junction kept 9 bases outside the gene matches. CDR1 and CDR2 from the germline V gene are SGHTA and FQGNSA. This CDR3 is built from 16 residues.

The rearrangement links TRBV7-2 to TRBJ2-7; D uncertain. Germline-derived CDR1 and CDR2 are SGHTA and FQGNSA. V dropped 2 bases and J dropped 2 bases, with 7 bases sitting between them. There are 13 residues in the CDR3. The CDR3 sequence is CASSLSGAYEQYF. The DNA for the CDR3 is TGTGCCAGCAGCTTAAGTGGAGCCTACGAGCAGTACTTC.

In this sample, this clone turned up a few times. The chain is built from TRBV4-3 and TRBJ2-2, with TRBD2 matching over 7 bases. CDR3 length equals 15 residues. J gave up 4 bases and V 1 base, and 3 bases lay outside the gene matches. Germline CDR1 LGHNA, CDR2 YSLEER. The CDR3, as DNA: TGCGCCAGCAGCCAAGGAGGGGAGGGCACCGGGGAGCTGTTTTTT. Its protein product is CASSQGGEGTGELFF.

This clone has more than one count but fewer than ten. The chain couples TRBV4-1 to TRBJ2-7, with TRBD1 matching over 11 bases. Unmatched junction bases numbered 5, after V lost 3 bases and J lost 4 bases. The CDR3 contains 15 residues. Germline V CDR1 and CDR2: MGHRA, YSYEKL. The CDR3 nucleotides read TGCGCCAGCAGCCATCACCGGGACAGGGGGTACGAGCAGTACTTC. Its protein product is CASSHHRDRGYEQYF.

The chain links TRBV28 to TRBJ1-1; TRBD1 matches 10 bases. From germline, CDR1 is MDHEN and CDR2 SYDVKM. The CDR3 has 15 amino acids. After removal of 6 bases from V and 3 bases from J, the junction contained 7 bases not matched to a gene. Written as DNA, the CDR3 is TGTGCCAGCAGCTCTTCGGGACAGGGGCACACTGAAGCTTTCTTT. Translation gives CASSSSGQGHTEAFF.

The chain has TRBV30 and TRBJ1-4; D remains ambiguous. Germline-derived CDR1 and CDR2 are GTSNPN and SVGIG (reference sequence). This CDR3 has 14 residues. The germline V and J ends were trimmed by 3 bases and 4 bases, with 12 bases remaining between them. This CDR3 reads CAWRRADVNEKLFF. Here the CDR3 DNA reads TGTGCCTGGAGGCGGGCGGACGTTAATGAAAAACTGTTTTTT.

The chain links TRBV27 to TRBJ2-5, with D possibly being TRBD2 (6 bases). The CDR3 extends over 15 amino acids. V was clipped by 5 bases and J by 2 bases, with 15 bases between them. The germline V gene encodes CDR1 MNHEY and CDR2 SMNVEV (reference sequence). The CDR3 bases are TGTGCCAGCAGTCGGGAGACAGAGCCTCAAGAGACCCAGTACTTC. Encoded protein: CASSRETEPQETQYF.

The chain employs TRBV19 and TRBJ1-1, with D perhaps matching TRBD1 (6 bases). Germline V lookup: CDR1 LNHDA, CDR2 SQIVND (reference sequence). The length of the CDR3 is 15 residues. Trimming cost V 3 bases and J 5 bases, with 16 bases left between them. The CDR3 spells CASSIIARGGTEAFF. CDR3 nucleotides: TGTGCCAGTAGTATCATTGCCAGGGGTGGGACTGAAGCTTTCTTT.

This chain connects TRBV7-3 to TRBJ2-1, with D uncertain. CDR1 is SGHTA, CDR2 FQGTGA, per germline. With 4 bases removed from V and 2 bases from J, the gap between germline ends came to 12 bases. The CDR3 totals 15 residues. CDR3 bases: TGTGCCAGCAGCTCTCCTCACTCTCCCTACAATGAGCAGTTCTTC. This translates into CASSSPHSPYNEQFF.

The V gene is TRBV7-7, the J gene TRBJ2-1; D uncertain. The CDR3 is 13 amino acids. Germline loops: CDR1 SSHAT, CDR2 FNYEAQ (reference sequence). Trimming stripped 1 base from V and 7 bases from J, with 8 bases between. The CDR3 is CASSLEIRNEQFF. The CDR3 DNA is TGTGCCAGCAGCTTAGAGATTCGGAATGAGCAGTTCTTC.

The chain has TRBV7-2 and TRBJ1-5; 7 bases fit TRBD1. The trim removed 4 bases at V and 6 bases at J, leaving 3 bases unmatched. Germline V CDR1 and CDR2: SGHTA, FQGNSA. This CDR3 is 13 amino acids long. In DNA, the CDR3 is TGTGCCAGCAGCTCTTACAGGGGTCAGCCCCAGCATTTT. This translates into CASSSYRGQPQHF.

This clone was found once. This chain connects TRBV11-2 to TRBJ1-5; TRBD1 agrees at 8 bases. Germline lookup yields CDR1 SGHAT and CDR2 FQNNGV. V dropped 5 bases and J dropped 6; count of bases not matched to a gene: 6. The CDR3 runs 14 residues. The CDR3 bases are TGTGCCAGCAGCGTAGGACAGGGAGCTCAGCCCCAGCATTTT. Its protein product is CASSVGQGAQPQHF.

The rearrangement links TRBV6-5 to TRBJ1-4; 9 bases line up with TRBD1. The V gene end was trimmed by 5 bases and the J gene end by 15 bases; junction bases not matched to a gene: 13. CDR3 length: 14 residues. The germline V gene encodes CDR1 MNHEY and CDR2 SVGAGI. As DNA, the CDR3 is TGTGCCAGCAGTCAGGTACCCGGGACAGGGTATTTGTTTTTT. Protein sequence: CASSQVPGTGYLFF.

This clone was observed a single time. This chain connects TRBV4-3 to TRBJ2-1, with D perhaps TRBD1 (6 bases). The germline CDR1 and CDR2 sequences are LGHNA and YSLEER. This CDR3 contains 16 residues. V lost 0 bases and J 9 bases, leaving 18 bases between the germline ends. The CDR3 loop reads CASSQDRVLRGGEQFF. For the CDR3, the DNA is TGCGCCAGCAGCCAAGACCGGGTACTCAGGGGCGGTGAGCAGTTCTTC.

The chain couples TRBV28 to TRBJ1-1; D gene uncertain. The CDR3 is made up of 13 amino acids. The V and J ends lost 6 bases and 3 bases respectively, with 11 bases between them. Germline values: CDR1 MDHEN, CDR2 SYDVKM. CDR3 DNA sequence: TGTGCCAGCAGCCCTACCTTGTACACTGAAGCTTTCTTT. It is translated as CASSPTLYTEAFF.

The J gene is TRBJ2-7, the V gene TRBV6-5; 10 bases match TRBD1. CDR1 and CDR2 (germline): MNHEY, SVGAGI. This CDR3 region has 13 residues. V was pared by 6 bases and J by 4 bases, with 3 bases of the junction left unmatched. CDR3 sequence (DNA): TGTGCCAGCAGCGACAGGGGGCCGTACGAGCAGTACTTC. Its protein is CASSDRGPYEQYF.

The rearrangement joins TRBV2 to TRBJ2-7, with TRBD2 matching 11 bases. With V trimmed by 6 bases and J by 3 bases, 10 bases remained unmatched. The V gene's germline CDR1 is SNHLY and CDR2 FYNNEI. The length of the CDR3 is 16 residues. The CDR3 is CASSQTGTSGYYEQYF. In nucleotides, the CDR3 is TGTGCCAGCAGCCAAACCGGGACTAGCGGATACTACGAGCAGTACTTC.

This clone was seen more than once but under ten times. The rearrangement uses TRBV12-3 or TRBV12-4 and TRBJ1-2, with 9 nucleotides matching TRBD1. The length of the CDR3 is 12 residues. The ends lost 5 bases at V and 9 bases at J; junction bases unmatched: 4. CDR3 DNA: TGTGCCAGCAGTGGGACAGGGAATAGCTACACCTTC. Its translation: CASSGTGNSYTF.

This rearrangement joins TRBV6-2 or TRBV6-3 to TRBJ2-1; 14 bases map to TRBD2. The CDR3 sequence is 17 residues long. Trimming at V came to 0 bases and at J to 8 bases, leaving 6 bases not matched to a gene. Germline V gives CDR1 MNHEY, CDR2 SVGEGT. The CDR3 here is CASSYSGTSGSRYEQFF. CDR3 nucleotides: TGTGCCAGCAGTTACTCCGGGACTAGCGGGAGTCGATATGAGCAGTTCTTC.